Following are 19 T cell receptor beta chains from one sample sequenced in a study of T-cell memory formation after mild COVID-19. In TCRdb, the 5' RACE reads were re-called with MiXCR into one record per CDR3 protein. The table shows roughly 130,000 distinct CDR3 sequences, with approximately 15% occurring only once. Sequences were obtained from PBMCs or a T cell subset sorted from them (not recorded which). These receptors all come from an adult woman who had mild COVID-19 (a few samples of this study predate the infection). Cell type and time point are not known.

The V and J genes are TRBV7-2 and TRBJ1-1, with D unclear. CDR1 is SGHTA, CDR2 FQGNSA, per germline. Trimming removed 8 bases at V and 0 bases at J, with 16 bases between. CDR3 length: 15 residues. The chain's CDR3 is CASRLPWAMNTEAFF. The CDR3 coding sequence is TGTGCCAGCCGACTCCCCTGGGCCATGAACACTGAAGCTTTCTTT.

This clonotype was detected a few times. This chain uses TRBV3-1 with TRBJ2-1, with D unclear. Trimming left V 4 bases short and J 0 bases short, with 13 bases between. There are 16 residues in the CDR3. CDR1 LGHDT and CDR2 YNNKEL come from the germline V gene (reference sequence). The CDR3 DNA reads as TGTGCCAGCAGCCTAGGCAGATCCAGCTCCTACAATGAGCAGTTCTTC. It is translated as CASSLGRSSSYNEQFF.

This clonotype was counted a few times. The rearrangement uses TRBV6-2 or TRBV6-3 and TRBJ2-1; tentatively, D is TRBD2 (5 bases). CDR1 is MNHEY, CDR2 SVGEGT, per germline. Trimming stripped 10 bases from V and 4 bases from J, with 17 bases between. This CDR3 is 14 amino acids long. Written as DNA, the CDR3 is TGTGCCACCCAAGGAGGACTTACATACAATGAGCAGTTCTTC. Encoded protein: CATQGGLTYNEQFF.

This clonotype was seen more than once but under ten times. The genes are TRBV12-3 or TRBV12-4 and TRBJ2-7; D perhaps matches TRBD2 (6 bases). There are 13 residues in the CDR3. V dropped 6 bases and J dropped 3 bases, with 12 bases sitting between them. The CDR3 DNA is TGTGCCAGCAGGGGGATAGCGGACTACGAGCAGTACTTC. Residues: CASRGIADYEQYF.

V usage is TRBV28 and J usage is TRBJ2-2; 7 bases line up with TRBD2. The CDR3 extends over 14 amino acids. With 8 bases clipped from V and 5 bases from J, the junction kept 8 bases outside the gene matches. Germline V gene data show CDR1 as MDHEN and CDR2 as SYDVKM. For the CDR3, the DNA is TGTGCCAGCTACCCCGGGAGGCGTACCGGGGAGCTGTTTTTT. Translated, it gives CASYPGRRTGELFF.

A few counts support this clonotype. The CDR3 reads CSVVVDRTDTQYF. CDR3 nucleotide sequence: TGCAGCGTTGTAGTCGACCGCACAGATACGCAGTATTTT. The chain joins TRBV29-1 to TRBJ2-3; D unresolved. CDR1 and CDR2 (germline): SQVTM, ANQGSEA. The CDR3 totals 13 residues. The V end was cut by 4 bases, the J end by 1 base, with 9 bases between.

V usage is TRBV27 and J usage is TRBJ2-1; 10 positions agree with TRBD2. The CDR3 is 15 residues long. After removal of 4 bases from V and 5 bases from J, the junction contained 5 bases not matched to a gene. Germline loops: CDR1 MNHEY, CDR2 SMNVEV (reference sequence). DNA for the CDR3: TGTGCCAGCAGTTCTGGGACTAGCGTCCACAATGAGCAGTTCTTC. Its translation is CASSSGTSVHNEQFF.

The table lists this clonotype with a few counts. The chain is built from TRBV4-1 and TRBJ2-7; tentative D call: TRBD1 (6 bases). CDR1 is MGHRA and CDR2 is YSYEKL in the germline V gene. CDR3 size: 12 residues. The V and J ends lost 2 bases and 5 bases respectively, with 7 bases between them. The CDR3 loop reads CASSQQGHEQYF. In nucleotides, the CDR3 is TGCGCCAGCAGCCAACAGGGGCACGAGCAGTACTTC.

This clonotype turned up a few times. The chain carries TRBV2 and TRBJ2-7; 7 nucleotides line up with TRBD1. The CDR3 sequence is 14 residues long. V was pared by 7 bases and J by 1 base, with 7 bases of the junction left unmatched. The V gene's germline CDR1 is SNHLY and CDR2 FYNNEI. The CDR3 protein is CASTPWDRSYEQYF. In nucleotides, the CDR3 is TGTGCCAGCACCCCTTGGGACAGATCCTACGAGCAGTACTTC.

The genes are TRBV9 and TRBJ2-3; possible D gene TRBD1, 6 bases. Trimming stripped 4 bases from V and 0 bases from J, with 15 bases between. This CDR3 comprises 16 residues. CDR1 SGDLS and CDR2 YYNGEE come from the germline V gene. The CDR3 DNA follows: TGTGCCAGCAGCCCTCGACAGGCCTCTAGCACAGATACGCAGTATTTT. Translating it yields CASSPRQASSTDTQYF.

This sequence joins TRBV5-1 and TRBJ2-7; maybe TRBD2 (6 bases). Germline CDR1 reads SGHRS; CDR2 reads YFSETQ. The V end was cut by 4 bases, the J end by 7 bases, with 18 bases between. The CDR3 runs 14 residues. The CDR3: CASSLAWSEGEQYF. CDR3 sequence (DNA): TGCGCCAGCAGCCTAGCCTGGTCGGAGGGAGAGCAGTACTTC. Looking up the rest from reference TRBV5-1 and TRBJ2-7 gives the full variable domain: KAGVTQTPRYLIKTRGQQVTLSCSPISGHRSVSWYQQTPGQGLQFLFEYFSETQRNKGNFPGRFSGRQFSNSRSEMNVSTLELGDSALYLCASSLAWSEGEQYFGPGTRLTVT.

This rearrangement joins TRBV6-2 or TRBV6-3 to TRBJ2-5; D is uncertain. The germline CDR1 and CDR2 sequences are MNHEY and SVGEGT. V was cut by 9 bases and J by 4 bases, with 6 bases left in between. The CDR3 totals 10 residues. Written as DNA, the CDR3 is TGTGCCAGTGCCCGAGAGACCCAGTACTTC. It translates to CASARETQYF.

The chain has TRBV5-5 and TRBJ2-2, with 7 bases matching TRBD1. Looked up from germline, CDR1 is SGHKS and CDR2 is YYEKEE (reference sequence). The CDR3 contains 15 residues. V shed 4 bases, J shed 3 bases, and the junction held 6 bases outside the gene matches. CDR3 region: CASSPGTAYTGELFF. CDR3 DNA: TGTGCCAGCAGCCCCGGGACAGCCTACACCGGGGAGCTGTTTTTT.

This clonotype showed up just a few times. This chain links TRBV12-3 or TRBV12-4 with TRBJ2-2; D is possibly TRBD2 (7 bases). The CDR3 consists of 15 residues. The V end lost 4 bases, the J end lost 7 bases, and 16 bases lay between the germline ends. In nucleotides, the CDR3 is TGTGCCAGCAGTTGGGGGGGCTTCAGTGGCGGGGAGCTGTTTTTT. It yields the protein CASSWGGFSGGELFF.

This clonotype was counted at least ten times. The V and J genes are TRBV12-3 or TRBV12-4 and TRBJ2-1; a possible D gene is TRBD1 (7 bases). This CDR3 contains 12 residues. With 6 bases removed from V and 10 bases from J, the gap between germline ends came to 13 bases. This CDR3 is CASRQGGGEQFF. CDR3 nucleotide sequence: TGTGCCAGCAGGCAGGGGGGAGGCGAGCAGTTCTTC.

This clonotype was seen a few times. V is TRBV18 and J is TRBJ1-1, with a possible D match to TRBD1 (5 bases). Germline V gene sequence: CDR1 KGHSH, CDR2 LQKENI. With 1 base removed from V and 5 bases from J, the gap between germline ends came to 8 bases. The CDR3 contains 13 residues. CDR3 nucleotide sequence: TGTGCCAGCTCACCACTGAGGGGAACTGAAGCTTTCTTT. Amino acid sequence: CASSPLRGTEAFF.

This rearrangement joins TRBV20-1 to TRBJ2-3; no clear D gene. The CDR3 runs to 15 residues. V lost 3 bases, J lost 0 bases, and 13 bases lay in between. Germline CDR1 is DFQATT and CDR2 is SNEGSKA (reference sequence). CDR3 sequence: CSASPQLVSTDTQYF. In DNA form, the CDR3 reads TGCAGTGCTAGCCCCCAGCTAGTAAGCACAGATACGCAGTATTTT.

The chain is built from TRBV28 and TRBJ1-6; D is unresolved. The CDR3 consists of 16 residues. Trimming removed 6 bases at V and 3 bases at J, with 15 bases between. Germline V gene sequence: CDR1 MDHEN, CDR2 SYDVKM. In nucleotides, the CDR3 is TGTGCCAGCAGCAACCCGGACGGGATCTATAATTCACCCCTCCACTTT. This codes for CASSNPDGIYNSPLHF.

In this sample, this clonotype turned up a few times. This chain uses TRBV5-1 with TRBJ2-3; a weak D match, TRBD2 (7 bases). The CDR3 length is 14 residues. The germline V gene has CDR1 SGHRS and CDR2 YFSETQ. V lost 4 bases and J 5 bases, leaving 14 bases between the germline ends. In nucleotides, the CDR3 is TGCGCCAGCAGCCTGGGGGGGGCTGGAGATACGCAGTATTTT. This sequence encodes CASSLGGAGDTQYF.